This is a list of T cell receptor beta chains from one sample in a study of blood T cell repertoires in COVID-19. Measured with immunoSEQ multiplex PCR; TCRdb has only the in-frame clones, and not every one. The sample carries more than 200,000 clones, around 87% recorded once. Sequencing input: PBMCs or T cells enriched from blood (not recorded which). Receptor source: a man under 40 in a cohort exposed to, infected with or recovered from COVID-19 (not recorded which). Each CDR3 is given with its conserved first and last residue. Each record gives: V gene, J gene, D gene, clone size, CDR3 protein, CDR3 DNA. D genes are given only for firm matches. Not all rows give a size; the values are once, few, many and, for expanded clones, a class.

V: TRBV6-2/TRBV6-3; J: TRBJ2-1; D: .; size: .; CDR3: CASSYARINEQFF; DNA: TGTGCCAGCAGTTACGCCAGGATCAATGAGCAGTTCTTC
V: TRBV5-5; J: TRBJ1-6; D: .; size: .; CDR3: CASASRPARLSPLHF; DNA: TGTGCCAGCGCCTCAAGACCGGCTAGGCTATCACCCCTCCACTTT
V: TRBV28; J: TRBJ2-2; D: .; size: once; CDR3: CASSKRRQTNTGELFF; DNA: TGTGCCAGCAGCAAGCGACGACAGACCAACACCGGGGAGCTGTTTTTT
V: TRBV29-1; J: TRBJ2-2; D: .; size: .; CDR3: CSVGSANTGELFF; DNA: TGCAGCGTTGGAAGCGCGAACACCGGGGAGCTGTTTTTT
V: TRBV18; J: TRBJ1-6; D: TRBD1; size: .; CDR3: CASSPDRAGHNSPLHF; DNA: TGTGCCAGCTCACCCGACAGGGCTGGGCATAATTCACCCCTCCACTTT
V: TRBV5-4; J: TRBJ2-5; D: TRBD2; size: few; CDR3: CASSPAGLQETQYF; DNA: TGTGCCAGCAGCCCAGCGGGATTACAAGAGACCCAGTACTTC
V: TRBV19; J: TRBJ1-5; D: .; size: few; CDR3: CASSIDAGQPQHF; DNA: TGTGCCAGTAGTATCGATGCGGGTCAGCCCCAGCATTTT
V: TRBV3-1/TRBV3-2; J: TRBJ2-5; D: .; size: .; CDR3: CASTGRGHETQYF; DNA: TGTGCCAGCACCGGGAGAGGTCATGAGACCCAGTACTTC
V: TRBV5-1; J: TRBJ2-2; D: TRBD1; size: .; CDR3: CASSLQTGTNTGELFF; DNA: TGCGCCAGCAGCCTCCAGACAGGGACGAACACCGGGGAGCTGTTTTTT
V: TRBV19; J: TRBJ2-3; D: .; size: .; CDR3: CASSLSRLPHRKF; DNA: TGTGCCAGTAGTTTGTCCAGGCTACCGCACCGTAAGTTT
V: TRBV19; J: TRBJ2-1; D: .; size: .; CDR3: CASRKQVEQFF; DNA: TGTGCCAGTAGAAAACAGGTTGAGCAGTTCTTC
V: TRBV4-2; J: TRBJ2-7; D: .; size: .; CDR3: CASSQDAANSYEQYF; DNA: TGTGCCAGCAGCCAAGATGCAGCGAACTCCTACGAGCAGTACTTC
V: TRBV29-1; J: TRBJ1-2; D: .; size: .; CDR3: CSLGGGEGYTF; DNA: TGCAGCCTCGGCGGCGGGGAAGGCTACACCTTC
V: TRBV28; J: TRBJ2-1; D: TRBD1; size: .; CDR3: CASSLWTGQGLHNEQFF; DNA: TGTGCCAGCAGTTTATGGACGGGACAGGGGCTCCACAATGAGCAGTTCTTC
V: TRBV7-9; J: TRBJ2-5; D: TRBD2; size: .; CDR3: CASSHLSGIDETQYF; DNA: TGTGCCAGCAGCCACCTGAGCGGGATAGATGAGACCCAGTACTTC
V: TRBV27; J: TRBJ2-1; D: TRBD1; size: .; CDR3: CASSFRDSSYNEQFF; DNA: TGTGCCAGCAGTTTCCGGGACAGCTCCTACAATGAGCAGTTCTTC
V: TRBV6-5; J: TRBJ2-7; D: TRBD1; size: .; CDR3: CASRPTGGGGEQYF; DNA: TGTGCCAGCAGACCTACAGGGGGCGGAGGAGAGCAGTACTTC
V: TRBV5-1; J: TRBJ2-3; D: TRBD2; size: .; CDR3: CASSLVASGRNQDTQYF; DNA: TGCGCCAGCAGCTTGGTCGCTAGCGGGAGGAATCAAGATACGCAGTATTTT
V: TRBV5-6; J: TRBJ2-1; D: .; size: .; CDR3: CASSFWGRHNEQFF; DNA: TGTGCCAGCAGCTTTTGGGGGAGGCACAATGAGCAGTTCTTC
V: TRBV15; J: TRBJ2-7; D: .; size: .; CDR3: CATSRDRGGNYEQYF; DNA: TGTGCCACCAGCAGAGATCGCGGAGGGAACTACGAGCAGTACTTC
V: TRBV28; J: TRBJ2-2; D: TRBD2; size: .; CDR3: CASSLYGTSGPNTGELFF; DNA: TGTGCCAGCAGTTTATATGGGACTAGCGGCCCGAACACCGGGGAGCTGTTTTTT
V: TRBV7-9; J: TRBJ1-4; D: .; size: .; CDR3: CASSSLAGFGISGEKLFF; DNA: TGTGCCAGCAGCTCTCTGGCAGGGTTCGGAATAAGTGGTGAAAAACTGTTTTTT
V: TRBV24-1; J: TRBJ2-3; D: TRBD2; size: once; CDR3: CATSETRLAGGPADTQYF; DNA: TGTGCCACCAGTGAAACTCGACTAGCGGGAGGGCCGGCAGATACGCAGTATTTT
V: TRBV7-6; J: TRBJ2-2; D: .; size: .; CDR3: CASSLNTGKYTGELFF; DNA: TGTGCCAGCAGCTTAAATACAGGGAAATACACCGGGGAGCTGTTTTTT
V: TRBV5-1; J: TRBJ2-1; D: TRBD2; size: .; CDR3: CASRTSGRGDEQFF; DNA: TGCGCCAGCAGGACTAGCGGGAGAGGTGATGAGCAGTTCTTC
V: TRBV7-9; J: TRBJ2-7; D: TRBD1; size: once; CDR3: CASSFSDRGHEQYF; DNA: TGTGCCAGCAGCTTTTCGGACAGGGGGCACGAGCAGTACTTC
V: TRBV7-9; J: TRBJ1-4; D: TRBD1; size: .; CDR3: CASSPDFRRQGHEKLFF; DNA: TGTGCCAGCAGCCCCGACTTCAGGAGACAGGGACATGAAAAACTGTTTTTT
V: TRBV5-1; J: TRBJ2-5; D: TRBD1; size: .; CDR3: CASSRLSTGAETQYF; DNA: TGCGCCAGCAGCCGTTTGTCTACAGGGGCAGAGACCCAGTACTTC
V: TRBV7-9; J: TRBJ2-7; D: .; size: .; CDR3: CASSPRDNYEQYF; DNA: TGTGCCAGCAGCCCGAGGGATAACTACGAGCAGTACTTC
V: TRBV19; J: TRBJ1-6; D: TRBD1; size: .; CDR3: CASSPTRDRGRNSPLHF; DNA: TGTGCCAGTAGTCCAACCCGGGACAGGGGTCGGAATTCACCCCTCCACTTT
V: TRBV28; J: TRBJ1-5; D: .; size: .; CDR3: CACGGANQPQHF; DNA: TGTGCCTGCGGAGGGGCAAATCAGCCCCAGCATTTT
V: TRBV6-5; J: TRBJ2-5; D: .; size: .; CDR3: CASIELETQYF; DNA: TGTGCCAGCATCGAGCTGGAGACCCAGTACTTC
V: TRBV5-4; J: TRBJ2-1; D: .; size: few; CDR3: CASSLGGEQFF; DNA: TGTGCCAGCAGCTTGGGCGGTGAGCAGTTCTTC
V: TRBV29-1; J: TRBJ2-1; D: .; size: .; CDR3: CSVAFSPGDNEQFF; DNA: TGCAGCGTCGCTTTTTCTCCAGGGGACAATGAGCAGTTCTTC
V: TRBV28; J: TRBJ1-4; D: .; size: .; CDR3: CASSERYQNEKLFF; DNA: TGTGCCAGCAGCGAAAGATACCAGAATGAAAAACTGTTTTTT
V: TRBV9; J: TRBJ2-3; D: TRBD2; size: .; CDR3: CASSVGLAGGSTDTQYF; DNA: TGTGCCAGCAGCGTCGGACTAGCGGGAGGGAGCACAGATACGCAGTATTTT
V: TRBV27; J: TRBJ2-3; D: .; size: .; CDR3: CASSWGPSGTDTQYF; DNA: TGTGCCAGCAGTTGGGGGCCCTCGGGCACAGATACGCAGTATTTT
V: TRBV5-6; J: TRBJ1-2; D: TRBD1; size: .; CDR3: CASSGTGSNGYTF; DNA: TGTGCCAGCAGCGGGACAGGGTCGAATGGCTACACCTTC
V: TRBV11-2; J: TRBJ1-2; D: .; size: .; CDR3: CASREDRDYGYTF; DNA: TGTGCCAGCAGAGAGGACAGAGACTATGGCTACACCTTC
V: TRBV7-9; J: TRBJ2-3; D: .; size: .; CDR3: CASSPEGGSTDTQYF; DNA: TGTGCCAGCAGCCCTGAGGGCGGTAGCACAGATACGCAGTATTTT
V: TRBV28; J: TRBJ1-1; D: .; size: .; CDR3: CASSLTREHSTEAFF; DNA: TGTGCCAGCAGTTTAACCCGGGAACATAGCACTGAAGCTTTCTTT
V: TRBV6-5; J: TRBJ1-6; D: .; size: .; CDR3: CASSYGWQGPYSPLHF; DNA: TGTGCCAGCAGTTACGGGTGGCAGGGTCCGTATTCACCCCTCCACTTT
V: TRBV6-6; J: TRBJ2-1; D: .; size: .; CDR3: CASSYSTGRVHEQFF; DNA: TGTGCCAGCAGTTACTCGACCGGCCGGGTGCATGAGCAGTTCTTC
V: TRBV13; J: TRBJ1-6; D: .; size: .; CDR3: CASSLGLWTGDNSPLHF; DNA: TGTGCCAGCAGCTTAGGCCTGTGGACGGGAGATAATTCACCCCTCCACTTT
V: TRBV18; J: TRBJ2-7; D: TRBD2; size: .; CDR3: CASSPRLAGGAEAYEQYF; DNA: TGTGCCAGCTCACCAAGACTAGCGGGAGGCGCTGAAGCCTACGAGCAGTACTTC
V: TRBV5-1; J: TRBJ1-3; D: TRBD1; size: .; CDR3: CASSLGRTGLGNTIYF; DNA: TGCGCCAGCAGCTTGGGCCGGACAGGGCTTGGAAACACCATATATTTT
V: TRBV11-1; J: TRBJ1-2; D: .; size: few; CDR3: CASSLTDNPNYGYTF; DNA: TGTGCCAGCAGCTTGACCGACAACCCTAACTATGGCTACACCTTC
V: TRBV28; J: TRBJ1-5; D: .; size: .; CDR3: CASSLTGTSRSQPQHF; DNA: TGTGCCAGCAGTTTAACCGGGACTTCTAGGAGTCAGCCCCAGCATTTT
V: TRBV6-5; J: TRBJ1-5; D: TRBD1; size: .; CDR3: CASSLTGVGQPQHF; DNA: TGTGCCAGCAGTCTTACAGGGGTGGGTCAGCCCCAGCATTTT
V: TRBV21-1; J: TRBJ2-2; D: .; size: .; CDR3: CASSKALAGGPDATGELFF; DNA: TGTGCCAGCAGCAAAGCGCTAGCGGGAGGGCCGGACGCCACCGGGGAGCTGTTTTTT
V: TRBV28; J: TRBJ1-1; D: .; size: .; CDR3: CASSLDWGHGTEAFF; DNA: TGTGCCAGCAGTTTAGACTGGGGGCACGGCACTGAAGCTTTCTTT
V: TRBV7-7; J: TRBJ2-2; D: .; size: .; CDR3: CASSLSAGNTGELFF; DNA: TGTGCTAGCAGCTTATCAGCAGGGAACACCGGGGAGCTGTTTTTT
V: TRBV19; J: TRBJ2-5; D: .; size: .; CDR3: CASSILFGETQYF; DNA: TGTGCCAGTAGTATCTTATTCGGGGAGACCCAGTACTTC
V: TRBV3-1/TRBV3-2; J: TRBJ1-1; D: .; size: .; CDR3: CASSPTQDKNTEAFF; DNA: TGTGCCAGCAGCCCCACACAGGACAAAAACACTGAAGCTTTCTTT
V: TRBV5-1; J: TRBJ1-1; D: .; size: .; CDR3: CASSPETAMNTEAFF; DNA: TGCGCCAGCAGCCCGGAAACAGCTATGAACACTGAAGCTTTCTTT
V: TRBV18; J: TRBJ2-3; D: TRBD2; size: .; CDR3: CASSLLEPGGRGDTQYF; DNA: TGTGCCAGCTCCCTGCTAGAGCCGGGAGGGCGAGGAGATACGCAGTATTTT
V: TRBV5-1; J: TRBJ2-4; D: .; size: .; CDR3: CASSLYSGENIQYF; DNA: TGCGCCAGCAGCTTGTATAGCGGTGAAAACATTCAGTACTTC
V: TRBV2; J: TRBJ2-3; D: .; size: .; CDR3: CASSDLSDADTQYF; DNA: TGTGCCAGCAGTGATCTGAGCGACGCAGATACGCAGTATTTT
V: TRBV3-1/TRBV3-2; J: TRBJ1-6; D: .; size: .; CDR3: CASRLWGAYNSPLHF; DNA: TGTGCCAGCAGATTATGGGGGGCCTATAATTCACCCCTCCACTTT